This entry describes one T cell receptor (beta chain). This clone was recorded once. The antigen this receptor binds is unknown. No qualities accompany the bases; no much larger clone lies one base away. From its cysteine to its phenylalanine, the CDR3 spans 12 amino acids. The read is trimmed to its CDR3 DNA, 36 bases read in frame from base 1. CDR1 and CDR2 (SGHRS, YFSETQ) derive from the germline V gene. V is reduced by 4 bases and J by 6 bases, leaving a spacing of 9 bases between them. This specimen belongs to a study of blood T cell repertoires in COVID-19 (dated by TCRdb to 2018 to 2021). Notes on the research overall: Samples from collaborators originated in the United States, Italy and Spain and spanned both the acute and convalescent phases of COVID-19. The material from the prospective study consisted of cDNA or gDNA derived from T cells, B-cell-depleted T cells, or PBMCs. Subjects who had been exposed to COVID-19, were actively infected with it, or had recovered from it provided the deeply sampled blood TCRbeta repertoires that made up the dataset. A de-identified subject ID, COVID-19 status, age in years and sex were almost always included in the sample metadata. The samples were drawn from two sources: the first 160 participants of the ongoing ImmuneRACE study, and 950 to 1,500 subjects contributed by 6 global collaborators. The repertoires were made available in a free public database intended to serve as a resource for research on the immune response to SARS-CoV-2. Where available, HLA class I and class II types were obtained from metadata supplied by the sample provider rather than from assay-based typing. The study at large found these results: How much clinical and demographic metadata was included differed by source and by participant, and the metadata was provided uncurated.

TCRbeta CDR3 regions were amplified from genomic DNA by means of the immunoSEQ Assay, a bias-controlled multiplex PCR. Processing in the source paper ran as follows. The number of nucleated cells in each sample was estimated by amplification of reference gene primers within the assay. To quantify the absolute abundance of each unique TCRbeta CDR3 rearrangement, sequence reads were collapsed and filtered. Productive Simpson clonality was computed per sample as the square root of Simpson's diversity index over productive rearrangements. TCRdb stores this immuneACCESS table with in-frame sequences only. Part of the clones is absent; in the studies checked, under half of the shortfall reflects unresolved V genes, and no reason is known for the rest. V and J calls plus clone size are reproduced from that table; the DNA served to infer D and trimming. This sample gives under 100,000 clones in total; over 75% of them show up just once. The ten most abundant clones make up about 13% of the sample.

Whole blood was collected in K2EDTA tubes by collaborating institutions according to the institutions' own protocols. Collaborator samples were shipped for TCRbeta analysis as frozen whole blood, isolated PBMCs, or DNA extracted from either sample type. The specimen was peripheral blood. The sequence was collected from a human donor in a cohort sampled during active COVID-19. This chain joins TRBV5-1 to TRBJ2-3; the D gene is unclear. The nucleotide sequence reads TGCGCCAGCAGCCCCTCGCGGGATACGCAGTATTTT. Its protein reads: CASSPSRDTQYF.